This is a list of T cell receptor beta chains from one sample in a study of blood T cell repertoires in COVID-19. Only in-frame clones appear in the TCRdb table, and some are missing; sequencing was by immunoSEQ multiplex PCR. The sample carries 300,000 to 350,000 clones, roughly 88% recorded once. Material for sequencing was PBMCs or T cells enriched from blood (not recorded which). These receptors were obtained from a man aged 25-40 years who had recovered from COVID-19. CDR3s include the opening cysteine and the closing phenylalanine or tryptophan. The order of the fields is CDR3 protein, CDR3 length, clone size, J gene, D gene, V gene. D genes are given only for firm matches. Clone size is stated in some rows and not others, as once, few, many or a class when expanded.

CASPGQLSYEQYF	13	NA	TRBJ2-7	TRBD1	TRBV11-3
CASRKNGGQSNQPQHF	16	NA	TRBJ1-5	TRBD1	TRBV19
CASSPGGGQGVSYEQYF	17	NA	TRBJ2-7	TRBD1	TRBV5-8
CASRDTGEAFF	11	NA	TRBJ1-1	NA	TRBV7-9
CASNQGLQGAKGAEAFF	17	NA	TRBJ1-1	TRBD1	TRBV4-1
CASSPQGGNTGELFF	15	NA	TRBJ2-2	TRBD1	TRBV4-3
CASSDSPLDGTGELFF	16	NA	TRBJ2-2	NA	TRBV10-2
CATSDWTGGGTDTQYF	16	once	TRBJ2-3	TRBD1	TRBV24-1
CASMSGGGADTQYF	14	NA	TRBJ2-3	TRBD2	TRBV28
CASSISRTGGSYEQYF	16	NA	TRBJ2-7	TRBD1	TRBV19
CASRGADYNEQFF	13	NA	TRBJ2-1	NA	TRBV5-1
CASHPGGGPGYGYTF	15	NA	TRBJ1-2	NA	TRBV6-5
CASHAWAGGDNEQFF	15	NA	TRBJ2-1	TRBD2	TRBV19
CASSPRTGRYSPLHF	15	once	TRBJ1-6	TRBD1	TRBV14
CASSLPGTEQYF	12	NA	TRBJ2-3	TRBD1	TRBV5-4
CASSGASGVAGEQFF	15	NA	TRBJ2-1	TRBD2	TRBV6-4
CASSQTGGVETQYF	14	NA	TRBJ2-5	TRBD1	TRBV7-3
CASSLRAQETQYF	13	NA	TRBJ2-5	NA	TRBV5-8
CASSTGFAKNIQYF	14	NA	TRBJ2-4	NA	TRBV7-9
CASSQPSGNEQFF	13	NA	TRBJ2-1	NA	TRBV3-1/TRBV3-2
CASSVAGAGNSPLHF	15	once	TRBJ1-6	NA	TRBV9
CASSDRGTGIGGYTF	15	NA	TRBJ1-2	TRBD1	TRBV6-1
CASSQDRGLYEQYF	14	NA	TRBJ2-7	TRBD1	TRBV4-3
CSVYTRGPRGGEAFF	15	once	TRBJ1-1	NA	TRBV29-1
CASRQGLNYGYTF	13	NA	TRBJ1-2	TRBD1	TRBV19
CASSQRTGRGGTEAFF	16	NA	TRBJ1-1	NA	TRBV14
CASSGQGGTNEKLFF	15	once	TRBJ1-4	TRBD1	TRBV5-1
CASGSSGGSEAFF	13	NA	TRBJ1-1	TRBD1	TRBV12-5
CASKEGAADEQYF	13	NA	TRBJ2-7	NA	TRBV27
CASSEARAGPTEAFF	15	NA	TRBJ1-1	NA	TRBV2
CASSQDLETSKFF	13	NA	TRBJ2-1	NA	TRBV4-1
CASRANREIAGNTIYF	16	NA	TRBJ1-3	NA	TRBV27
CASSLSNYGYTF	12	NA	TRBJ1-2	NA	TRBV5-6
CASNPDGGGPLHF	13	NA	TRBJ1-6	NA	TRBV2
CASSDPSGGETQYF	14	NA	TRBJ2-5	TRBD2	TRBV2
CASSPRTGGWDFTLNEAFF	19	NA	TRBJ1-1	TRBD1	TRBV3-1/TRBV3-2
CASSFHGTYEQYF	13	few	TRBJ2-7	NA	TRBV12-3/TRBV12-4